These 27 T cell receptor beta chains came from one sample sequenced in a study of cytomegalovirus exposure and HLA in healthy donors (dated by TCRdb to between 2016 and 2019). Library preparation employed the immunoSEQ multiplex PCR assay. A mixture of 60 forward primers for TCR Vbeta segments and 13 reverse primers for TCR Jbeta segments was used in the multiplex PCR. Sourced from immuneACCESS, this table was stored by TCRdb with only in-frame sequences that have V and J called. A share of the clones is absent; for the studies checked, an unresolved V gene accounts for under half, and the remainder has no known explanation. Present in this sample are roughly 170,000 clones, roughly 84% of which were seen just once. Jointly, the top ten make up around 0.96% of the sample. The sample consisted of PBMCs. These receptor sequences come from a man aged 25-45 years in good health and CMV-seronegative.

The DNA of the CDR3 is TGTGCCAGTAGGCGGGAGGGCCCTGGGGAGACCCAGTACTTC. This gives the protein CASRREGPGETQYF. The rearrangement joins TRBV19 to TRBJ2-5; 9 bases match TRBD2. With 6 bases clipped from V and 5 bases from J, the junction kept 7 bases outside the gene matches. This CDR3 contains 14 residues. Germline V gene data show CDR1 as LNHDA and CDR2 as SQIVND (reference sequence).

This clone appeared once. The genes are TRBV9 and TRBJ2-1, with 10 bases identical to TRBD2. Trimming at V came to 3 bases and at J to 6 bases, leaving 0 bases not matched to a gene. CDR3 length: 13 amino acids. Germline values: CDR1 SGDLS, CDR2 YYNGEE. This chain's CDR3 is CASSGTSGNEQFF. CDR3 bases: TGTGCCAGCAGCGGGACTAGCGGCAATGAGCAGTTCTTC.

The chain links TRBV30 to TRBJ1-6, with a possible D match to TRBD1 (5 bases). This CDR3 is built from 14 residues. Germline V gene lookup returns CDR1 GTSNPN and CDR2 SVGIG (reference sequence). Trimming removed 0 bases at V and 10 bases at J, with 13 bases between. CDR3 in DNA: TGTGCCTGGAGTGTATCCCAGGGTGGGTCACCCCTCCACTTT. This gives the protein CAWSVSQGGSPLHF.

The CDR3 spells CASRSHPGAGGRNYGYTF. CDR3 in DNA: TGTGCCAGCAGATCCCACCCCGGGGCGGGGGGGCGAAACTATGGCTACACCTTC. The chain links TRBV7-9 to TRBJ1-2; a weak D match, TRBD1 (6 bases). Between the trimmed V and J ends, which lost 6 bases and 2 bases, there was a span of 25 bases. Looked up from germline, CDR1 is SEHNR and CDR2 is FQNEAQ (reference sequence). CDR3 length: 18 residues.

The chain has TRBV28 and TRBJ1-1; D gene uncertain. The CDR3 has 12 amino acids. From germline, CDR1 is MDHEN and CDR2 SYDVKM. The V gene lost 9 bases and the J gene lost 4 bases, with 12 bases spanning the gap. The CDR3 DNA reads TGTGCCAGTCTTAGGGAGGTCACTGAAGCTTTCTTT. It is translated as CASLREVTEAFF.

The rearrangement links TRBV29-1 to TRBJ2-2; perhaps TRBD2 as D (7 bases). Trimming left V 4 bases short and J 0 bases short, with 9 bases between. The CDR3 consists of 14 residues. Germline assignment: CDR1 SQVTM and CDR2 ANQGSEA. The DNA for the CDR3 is TGCAGCGTTGGGGGGGGCCCGAACACCGGGGAGCTGTTTTTT. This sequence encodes CSVGGGPNTGELFF.

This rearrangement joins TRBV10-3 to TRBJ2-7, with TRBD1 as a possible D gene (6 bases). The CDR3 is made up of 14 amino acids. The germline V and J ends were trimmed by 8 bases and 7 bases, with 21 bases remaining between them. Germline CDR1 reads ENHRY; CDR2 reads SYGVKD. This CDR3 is CAIGGSGVPWEQYF. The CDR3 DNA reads TGTGCCATCGGTGGATCAGGGGTTCCCTGGGAGCAGTACTTC.

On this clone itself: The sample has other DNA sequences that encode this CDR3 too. This CDR3 reads CAWSFDRGTEAFF. The CDR3 DNA is TGTGCCTGGAGTTTTGACAGGGGTACTGAAGCTTTCTTT. The rearrangement uses TRBV30 and TRBJ1-1, with TRBD1 identical over 8 bases. V was clipped by 2 bases and J by 5 bases; unmatched bases: 4. The length of the CDR3 is 13 residues. Germline loops: CDR1 GTSNPN, CDR2 SVGIG (reference sequence).

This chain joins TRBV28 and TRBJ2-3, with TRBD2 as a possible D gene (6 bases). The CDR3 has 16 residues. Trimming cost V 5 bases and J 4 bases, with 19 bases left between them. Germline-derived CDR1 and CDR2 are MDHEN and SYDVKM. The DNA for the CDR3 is TGTGCCAGCAGTCCCCAGGGACTTCCAAGGGCAGATACGCAGTATTTT. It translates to CASSPQGLPRADTQYF.

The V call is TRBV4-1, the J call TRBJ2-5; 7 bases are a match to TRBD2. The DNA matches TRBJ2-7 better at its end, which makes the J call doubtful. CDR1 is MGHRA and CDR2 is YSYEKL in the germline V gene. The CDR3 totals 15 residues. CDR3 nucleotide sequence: TGCGCCAGCAGCCAAACCAGGGAGGGGACCTACGAGCAGTACTTC. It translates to CASSQTREGTYEQYF.

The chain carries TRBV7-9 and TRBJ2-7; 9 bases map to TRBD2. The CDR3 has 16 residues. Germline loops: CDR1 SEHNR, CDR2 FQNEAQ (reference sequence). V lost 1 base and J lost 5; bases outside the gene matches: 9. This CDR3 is CASSLDVSGSTHEQYF. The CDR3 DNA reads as TGTGCCAGCAGCTTAGATGTTAGCGGGAGCACCCACGAGCAGTACTTC.

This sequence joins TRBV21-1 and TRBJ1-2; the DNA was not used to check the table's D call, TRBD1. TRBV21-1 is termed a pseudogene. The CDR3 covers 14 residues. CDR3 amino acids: CASTVPAGNYGYTF. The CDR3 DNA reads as TGTGCCAGCACCGTCCCGGCAGGGAACTATGGCTACACCTTC.

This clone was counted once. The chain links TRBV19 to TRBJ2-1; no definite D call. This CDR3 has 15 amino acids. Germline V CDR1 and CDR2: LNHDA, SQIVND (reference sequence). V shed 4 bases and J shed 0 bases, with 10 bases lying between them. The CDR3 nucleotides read TGTGCCAGTAGTAGACATACGTCCTCCTACAATGAGCAGTTCTTC. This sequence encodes CASSRHTSSYNEQFF.

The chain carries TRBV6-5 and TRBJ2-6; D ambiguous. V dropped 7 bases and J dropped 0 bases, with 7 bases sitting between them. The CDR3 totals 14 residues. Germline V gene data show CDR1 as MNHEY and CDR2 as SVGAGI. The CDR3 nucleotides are TGTGCCAGCATGGCTGTCTCTGGGGCCAACGTCCTGACTTTC. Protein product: CASMAVSGANVLTF.

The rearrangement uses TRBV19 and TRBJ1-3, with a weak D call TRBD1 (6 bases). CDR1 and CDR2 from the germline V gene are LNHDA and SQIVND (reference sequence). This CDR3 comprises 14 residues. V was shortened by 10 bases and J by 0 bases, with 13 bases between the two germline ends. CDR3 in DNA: TGTGCCACTGGTGACAGGATCTCTGGAAACACCATATATTTT. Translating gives CATGDRISGNTIYF. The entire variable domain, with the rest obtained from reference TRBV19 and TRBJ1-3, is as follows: DGGITQSPKYLFRKEGQNVTLSCEQNLNHDAMYWYRQDPGQGLRLIYYSQIVNDFQKGDIAEGYSVSREKKESFPLTVTSAQKNPTAFYLCATGDRISGNTIYFGEGSWLTVV.

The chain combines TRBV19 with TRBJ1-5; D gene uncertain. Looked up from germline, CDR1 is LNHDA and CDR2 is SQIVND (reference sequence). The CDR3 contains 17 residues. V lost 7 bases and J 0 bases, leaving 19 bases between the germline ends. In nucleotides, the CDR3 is TGTGCCAGTACACCATCAGGAACAAGGTATAGCAATCAGCCCCAGCATTTT. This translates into CASTPSGTRYSNQPQHF.

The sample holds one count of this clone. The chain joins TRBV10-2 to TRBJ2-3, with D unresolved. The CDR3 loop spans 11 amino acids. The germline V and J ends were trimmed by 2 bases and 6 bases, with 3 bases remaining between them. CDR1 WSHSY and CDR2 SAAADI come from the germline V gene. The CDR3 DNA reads TGCGCCAGCAGTGAGCTGGATACGCAGTATTTT. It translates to CASSELDTQYF.

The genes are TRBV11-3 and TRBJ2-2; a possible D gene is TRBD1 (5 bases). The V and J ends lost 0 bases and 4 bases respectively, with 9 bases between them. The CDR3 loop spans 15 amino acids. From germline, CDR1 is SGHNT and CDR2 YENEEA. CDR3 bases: TGTGCCAGCAGCTTAGACAGCCAGGGCACCGGGGAGCTGTTTTTT. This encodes CASSLDSQGTGELFF. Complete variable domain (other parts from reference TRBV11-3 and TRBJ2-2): EAGVVQSPRYKIIEKKQPVAFWCNPISGHNTLYWYLQNLGQGPELLIRYENEEAVDDSQLPKDRFSAERLKGVDSTLKIQPAELGDSAVYLCASSLDSQGTGELFFGEGSRLTVL.

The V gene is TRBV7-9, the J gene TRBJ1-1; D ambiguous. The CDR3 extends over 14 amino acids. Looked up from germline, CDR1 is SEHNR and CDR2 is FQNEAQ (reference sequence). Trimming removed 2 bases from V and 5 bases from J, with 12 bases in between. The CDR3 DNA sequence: TGTGCCAGCAGCTTATCGGCAGAGGGAACTGAAGCTTTCTTT. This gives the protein CASSLSAEGTEAFF.

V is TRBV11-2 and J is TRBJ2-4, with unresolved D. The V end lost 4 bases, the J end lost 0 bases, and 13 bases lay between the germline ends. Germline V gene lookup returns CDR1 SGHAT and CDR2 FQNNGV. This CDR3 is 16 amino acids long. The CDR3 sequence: CASSYRVDLAKNIQYF. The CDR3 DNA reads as TGTGCCAGCAGCTACCGGGTCGATCTAGCCAAAAACATTCAGTACTTC.

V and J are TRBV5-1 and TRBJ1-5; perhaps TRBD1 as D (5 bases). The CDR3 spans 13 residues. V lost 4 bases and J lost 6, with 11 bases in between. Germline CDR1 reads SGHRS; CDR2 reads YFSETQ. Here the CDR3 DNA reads TGCGCCAGCAGCAAAAATCAGGGTCAGCCCCAGCATTTT. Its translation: CASSKNQGQPQHF.

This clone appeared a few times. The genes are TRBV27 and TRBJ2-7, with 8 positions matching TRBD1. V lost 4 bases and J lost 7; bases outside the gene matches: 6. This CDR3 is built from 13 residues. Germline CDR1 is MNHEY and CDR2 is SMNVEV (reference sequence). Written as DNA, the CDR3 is TGTGCCAGCAGTTACGACAGGGGCGATGAGCAGTACTTC. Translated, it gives CASSYDRGDEQYF.

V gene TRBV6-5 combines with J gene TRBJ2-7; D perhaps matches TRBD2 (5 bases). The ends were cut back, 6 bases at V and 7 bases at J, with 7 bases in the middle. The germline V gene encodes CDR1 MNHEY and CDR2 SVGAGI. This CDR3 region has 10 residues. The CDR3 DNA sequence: TGTGCCAGCAGAAGAGGGGAGCAGTACTTC. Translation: CASRRGEQYF.

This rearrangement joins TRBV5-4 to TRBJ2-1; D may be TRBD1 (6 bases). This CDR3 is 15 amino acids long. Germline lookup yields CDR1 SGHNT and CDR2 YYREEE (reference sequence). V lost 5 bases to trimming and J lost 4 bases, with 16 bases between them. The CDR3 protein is CASSSYTGNYNEQFF. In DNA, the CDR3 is TGTGCCAGCAGTTCGTATACAGGGAATTACAATGAGCAGTTCTTC.

For the CDR3, the DNA is TGTGCCAGCAGCGGCAATAGAAGGCAGGGGAGGGCCAATGAGCAGTTCTTC. Translation gives CASSGNRRQGRANEQFF. J is TRBJ2-1 and V is TRBV2; D perhaps matches TRBD2 (7 bases). From germline, CDR1 is SNHLY and CDR2 FYNNEI. V lost 6 bases to trimming and J lost 6 bases, with 24 bases between them. The CDR3 has 17 amino acids.

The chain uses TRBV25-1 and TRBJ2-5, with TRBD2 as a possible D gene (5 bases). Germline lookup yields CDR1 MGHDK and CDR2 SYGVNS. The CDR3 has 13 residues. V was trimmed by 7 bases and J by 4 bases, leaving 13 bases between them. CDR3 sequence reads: CASTLSEGETQYF. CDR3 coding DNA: TGTGCCAGCACCCTCAGCGAGGGAGAGACCCAGTACTTC.

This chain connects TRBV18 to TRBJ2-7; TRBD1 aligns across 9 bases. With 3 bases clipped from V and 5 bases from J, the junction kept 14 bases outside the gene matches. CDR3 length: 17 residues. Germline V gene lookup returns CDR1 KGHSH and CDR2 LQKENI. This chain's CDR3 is CASSPGPGQGGQDEQYF. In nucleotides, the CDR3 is TGTGCCAGCTCACCCGGCCCGGGACAGGGTGGTCAAGACGAGCAGTACTTC.